The sequence of this T cell receptor (beta chain) was determined in a study of long-term antiretroviral therapy in people with HIV. Study outcomes and limitations: Regardless of time point, clones expanded before ART dominated the repertoire. Controls had broader CDR3 length ranges than HIV repertoires did.

Note on this clone: The antigen remains unidentified.

The germline gives CDR1 SEHNR, CDR2 FQNEAQ (reference sequence). The CDR3 totals 13 residues. V was pared by 6 bases and J by 1 base, with 9 bases between. Researchers ran immunoSEQ v3.0 at survey level. For every sample, sequencing targeted roughly 35,000-50,000 T-cell genomes. Assay: immunoSEQ multiplex PCR; the TCRdb copy retains only in-frame clones and omits some. This table has over 25,000 clones, roughly nine tenths appearing once. Donors each had at least one pre-ART PBMC sample and at least two post-ART ones. The sample here was unsorted PBMCs, taken 1.1 years after starting antiretroviral therapy. This TCR derives from a man younger than 35 with HIV. The rearrangement links TRBV7-9 to TRBJ1-1, with D tentatively TRBD1 (6 bases). CDR3 region: CASRQGRNTEAFF. Here the CDR3 DNA reads TGTGCCAGCAGGCAGGGGCGGAACACTGAAGCTTTCTTT.